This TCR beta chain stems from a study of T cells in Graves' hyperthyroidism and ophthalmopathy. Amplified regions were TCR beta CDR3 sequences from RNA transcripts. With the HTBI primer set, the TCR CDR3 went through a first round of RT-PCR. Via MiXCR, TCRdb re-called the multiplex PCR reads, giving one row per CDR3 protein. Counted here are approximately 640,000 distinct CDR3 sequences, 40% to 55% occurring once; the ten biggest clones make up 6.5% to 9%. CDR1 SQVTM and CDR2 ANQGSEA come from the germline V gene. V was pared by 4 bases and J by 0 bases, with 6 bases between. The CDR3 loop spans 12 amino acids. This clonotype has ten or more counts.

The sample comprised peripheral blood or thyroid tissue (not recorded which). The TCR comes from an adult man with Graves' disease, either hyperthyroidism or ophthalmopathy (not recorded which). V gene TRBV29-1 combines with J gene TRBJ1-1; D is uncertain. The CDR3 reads CSVVAMNTEAFF. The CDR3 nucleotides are TGCAGCGTTGTAGCCATGAACACTGAAGCTTTCTTT.